Here is one T cell receptor beta chain with its context. Study processing details: Nucleated cell number was recorded as an estimate derived from reference gene primer amplification. Clones were read by immunoSEQ multiplex PCR, and TCRdb kept only the in-frame ones, dropping some. Clonal size and the V and J genes are those of that table, whereas D and trimming came from the DNA. The sample includes roughly 15,000 clones, 84% of them seen just once. Germline trimming cut 5 bases from V and 2 bases from J; bases unmatched to any gene: 5. CDR3 length: 16 residues. Looked up from germline, CDR1 is SGHTA and CDR2 is FQGTGA. The data are from a study of blood T cell repertoires in COVID-19. Across the study: Samples came from the United States, Italy and Spain, spanning acute and convalescent COVID-19. T cells, B-cell-depleted T cells, or PBMCs provided the cDNA or gDNA that served as material.

The receptor was derived from a man over 45 with active COVID-19. Specimen: peripheral blood. The chain couples TRBV7-3 to TRBJ2-3, with 12 nucleotides matching TRBD2. The chain's CDR3 is CASSRPSGGATDTQYF. The CDR3 DNA reads as TGTGCCAGCAGCCGTCCTAGCGGGGGGGCCACAGATACGCAGTATTTT. The variable domain in full, with the rest retrieved from reference TRBV7-3 and TRBJ2-3, is GAGVSQTPSNKVTEKGKYVELRCDPISGHTALYWYRQSLGQGPEFLIYFQGTGAADDSGLPNDRFFAVRPEGSVSTLKIQRTERGDSAVYLCASSRPSGGATDTQYFGPGTRLTVL.